These 12 T cell receptor beta chains were sequenced from one sample in a study of blood T cell repertoires in COVID-19. TCRdb keeps only in-frame clones here, not all; method: immunoSEQ multiplex PCR. The sample lists 200,000 to 250,000 clones; roughly 79% were seen once. Sequenced: peripheral blood. These receptors all stem from a woman of 80 years or more with acute or convalescent COVID-19.

The V gene is TRBV15, the J gene TRBJ2-5; tentative D call: TRBD2 (6 bases). This CDR3 is 14 amino acids long. The germline V and J ends were trimmed by 0 bases and 1 base, with 6 bases remaining between them. Germline lookup yields CDR1 LNHNV and CDR2 YYDKDF (reference sequence). The CDR3 nucleotides read TGTGCCACCAGCAGAGACGGGGGCCAAGAGACCCAGTACTTC. Protein: CATSRDGGQETQYF.

In its sample, this clone was seen once. This chain joins TRBV3-1 (or the pseudogene TRBV3-2) and TRBJ1-1; D call uncertain. Germline-derived CDR1 and CDR2 are LGHDT and YNNKEL (reference sequence). With 6 bases removed from V and 0 bases from J, the gap between germline ends came to 11 bases. The CDR3 is 14 residues long. CDR3 nucleotide sequence: TGTGCCAGCAGTCCGGGTAGGATGAACACTGAAGCTTTCTTT. Protein: CASSPGRMNTEAFF.

The rearrangement uses TRBV7-2 and TRBJ1-6; no reliable D call. This CDR3 comprises 15 residues. V lost 8 bases and J lost 9, with 20 bases in between. The germline gives CDR1 SGHTA, CDR2 FQGNSA. CDR3 sequence reads: CASQEVVSSGSPLHF. CDR3 in DNA: TGTGCCAGCCAAGAGGTAGTCTCCTCTGGTTCACCCCTCCACTTT.

This clone was picked up one time. The chain recombines TRBV4-2 with TRBJ2-3; 13 bases are a match to TRBD2. The CDR3 loop spans 16 amino acids. The V gene's germline CDR1 is LGHNA and CDR2 YNFKEQ. J gave up 2 bases and V 5 bases, and 4 bases lay outside the gene matches. This chain's CDR3 is CASSSGTSGNTDTQYF. The CDR3 nucleotides read TGTGCCAGCAGCTCAGGGACTAGCGGGAACACAGATACGCAGTATTTT.

V gene TRBV19 combines with J gene TRBJ1-4; 8 nucleotides align to TRBD1. CDR3 length: 14 amino acids. Germline V gives CDR1 LNHDA, CDR2 SQIVND (reference sequence). J was trimmed by 4 bases and V by 3 bases; bases with no gene match: 1. The CDR3 DNA reads TGTGCCAGTAGTATCGGACAGGGTAATGAAAAACTGTTTTTT. Translated: CASSIGQGNEKLFF.

Of note for this clone: The sample holds other DNA sequences that translate to the same CDR3. The chain uses TRBV28 and TRBJ1-2; maybe TRBD1 (6 bases). CDR1 is MDHEN and CDR2 is SYDVKM in the germline V gene. V lost 7 bases and J 2 bases, leaving 11 bases between the germline ends. The CDR3 has 13 amino acids. CDR3 in DNA: TGTGCCAGCACCGAGGGGGGGAACTATGGCTACACCTTC. It is translated as CASTEGGNYGYTF.

The gene calls are TRBV7-8 and TRBJ1-1, with D perhaps TRBD1 (5 bases). V was shortened by 5 bases and J by 0 bases, with 10 bases between the two germline ends. The germline V gene encodes CDR1 SGHVS and CDR2 FQNEAQ. The CDR3 contains 14 residues. CDR3 region: CASSPSDMNTEAFF. In DNA, the CDR3 is TGTGCCAGCAGCCCATCGGACATGAACACTGAAGCTTTCTTT.

This clone was observed a single time. Other DNA sequences of this sample code for an identical CDR3. The CDR3 loop is CASSLGGSGNTIYF. The CDR3 coding sequence is TGCGCCAGCAGCTTAGGGGGTTCTGGAAACACCATATATTTT. The chain couples TRBV5-1 to TRBJ1-3; a possible D gene is TRBD1 (6 bases). V lost 2 bases, J lost 1 base, and 7 bases lay in between. The CDR3 runs 14 residues. Germline-derived CDR1 and CDR2 are SGHRS and YFSETQ.

The V gene is TRBV2, the J gene TRBJ1-6; maybe TRBD1 (5 bases). Per germline, CDR1 SNHLY and CDR2 FYNNEI. V was clipped by 6 bases and J by 10 bases, with 16 bases between them. This CDR3 spans 14 amino acids. The CDR3 reads CASRGLSGGSPLHF. The CDR3 nucleotides read TGTGCCAGCAGGGGACTTTCCGGGGGGTCACCCCTCCACTTT.

A word on this clone: Other DNA sequences in this sample translate to the same CDR3. The gene calls are TRBV4-2 and TRBJ1-1; D not resolved. Germline V gives CDR1 LGHNA, CDR2 YNFKEQ. This CDR3 is built from 15 residues. V lost 0 bases and J lost 1, with 9 bases in between. The CDR3 loop reads CASSQDYGRNTEAFF. Written as DNA, the CDR3 is TGTGCCAGCAGCCAAGATTATGGCAGGAACACTGAAGCTTTCTTT.

The chain joins TRBV5-1 to TRBJ2-5; D may be TRBD1 (6 bases). V was cut by 7 bases and J by 2 bases, with 15 bases left in between. This CDR3 has 14 residues. CDR1 and CDR2 (germline): SGHRS, YFSETQ. The CDR3 loop reads CASALSGQQETQYF. CDR3 in DNA: TGCGCCAGCGCGTTATCGGGACAACAAGAGACCCAGTACTTC.

The chain employs TRBV28 and TRBJ2-6, with D possibly matching TRBD2 (5 bases). Trimming cost V 6 bases and J 2 bases, with 20 bases left between them. The CDR3 totals 18 residues. Germline V gene sequence: CDR1 MDHEN, CDR2 SYDVKM. CDR3 bases: TGTGCCAGCAGGCGAGGCGCTAGCCGTTCCCCTGGGGCCAACGTCCTGACTTTC. Translated, it gives CASRRGASRSPGANVLTF.